The 6 T cell receptor beta chains below were found in one sample sequenced in a study of CXCR3-negative and CXCR3-positive naive CD8 T cells. 5' RACE that incorporated UMI labels was used to prepare the TRB cDNA libraries. TCRdb reanalyzed the 5' RACE reads and collapses them to one entry per CDR3 protein, without DNA. Its clone listing holds several thousand distinct CDR3 sequences. Which antigens these TCRs recognize remains unknown. Broader study findings: The TRB CDR3s that CXCR3-positive naive cells carried were more hydrophobic than those of CXCR3-negative naive cells.

What was sequenced was naive CXCR3+ CD8+ T cells from blood. The subset here: CD45RO-CCR7+CD27+CD95- naive CD8+ T cells expressing CXCR3 (TNR3+). The receptors derive from a human donor in good health. Some clones in this sample may be carry-over from other donors' samples.

This clonotype is deemed medium-sized by its frequency. The rearrangement uses TRBV6-6 and TRBJ1-5; the TCRdb call, TRBD1, lacks DNA for checking. The CDR3 contains 17 residues. The germline CDR1 and CDR2 sequences are MNHNY and SVGAGI (reference sequence). This CDR3 reads CASSYSTRTDVNQPQHF.

Considering frequency, this clonotype is medium-sized. The V call is TRBV11-2, the J call TRBJ2-3; TCRdb proposes TRBD2, but this gene call is untestable without DNA. This CDR3 spans 17 amino acids. Per the germline V gene, CDR1 is SGHAT and CDR2 is FQNNGV. CDR3 loop: CASSFNRYSGVTDTQYF.

This clonotype is labeled medium-sized based on frequency. The gene calls are TRBV27 and TRBJ2-7; TCRdb's D call of TRBD1 is untestable without DNA. This CDR3 spans 15 amino acids. Germline V CDR1 and CDR2: MNHEY, SMNVEV (reference sequence). The CDR3 loop is CASSGPGQGFHEQYF.

This clonotype is called medium-sized based on its frequency. The rearrangement links TRBV5-1 to TRBJ1-1; TCRdb indicates TRBD1, and absent DNA this call remains unverified. CDR1 and CDR2 from the germline V gene are SGHRS and YFSETQ. The CDR3 totals 11 residues. The CDR3 reads CASSGGTEAFF.

This clonotype ranks as medium-sized (0.01 to 0.1%) in terms of frequency. CDR3 residues: CASSGPGHEPYEQYF. The chain has TRBV7-2 and TRBJ2-7; TCRdb's D call, TRBD1, is unchecked because there is no DNA. CDR3 length equals 15 residues. Germline V gives CDR1 SGHTA, CDR2 FQGNSA.

The chain combines TRBV24-1 with TRBJ2-2. The CDR3 has 13 amino acids. The V gene's germline CDR1 is KGHDR and CDR2 SFDVKD. The CDR3: CATRDGITGELFF.